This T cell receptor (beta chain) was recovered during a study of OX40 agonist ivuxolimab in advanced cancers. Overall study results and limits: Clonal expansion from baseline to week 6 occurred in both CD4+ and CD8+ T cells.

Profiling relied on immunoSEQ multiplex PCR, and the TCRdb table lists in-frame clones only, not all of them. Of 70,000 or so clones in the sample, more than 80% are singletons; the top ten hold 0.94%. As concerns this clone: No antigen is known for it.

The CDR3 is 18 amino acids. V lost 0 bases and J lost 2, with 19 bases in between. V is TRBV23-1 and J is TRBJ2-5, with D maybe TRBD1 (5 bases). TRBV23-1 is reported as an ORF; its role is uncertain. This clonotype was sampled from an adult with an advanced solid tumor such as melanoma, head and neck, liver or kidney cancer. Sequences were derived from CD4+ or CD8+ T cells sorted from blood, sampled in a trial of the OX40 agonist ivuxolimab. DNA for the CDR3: TGCGCCAGCAGTCAATCCCGGGTGGTCCAGGGCCCACAAGAGACCCAGTACTTC. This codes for CASSQSRVVQGPQETQYF.